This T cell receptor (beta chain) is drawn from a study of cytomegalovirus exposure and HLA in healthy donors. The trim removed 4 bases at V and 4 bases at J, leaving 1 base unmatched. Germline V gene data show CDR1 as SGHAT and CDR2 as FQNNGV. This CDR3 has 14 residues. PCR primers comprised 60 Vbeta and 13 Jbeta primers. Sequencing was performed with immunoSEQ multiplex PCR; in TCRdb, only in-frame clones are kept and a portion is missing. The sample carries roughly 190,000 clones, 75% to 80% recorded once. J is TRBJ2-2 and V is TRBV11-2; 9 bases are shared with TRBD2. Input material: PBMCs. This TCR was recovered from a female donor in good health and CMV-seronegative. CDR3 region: CASSWRGGTGELFF. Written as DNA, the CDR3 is TGTGCCAGCAGCTGGCGGGGGGGCACCGGGGAGCTGTTTTTT.